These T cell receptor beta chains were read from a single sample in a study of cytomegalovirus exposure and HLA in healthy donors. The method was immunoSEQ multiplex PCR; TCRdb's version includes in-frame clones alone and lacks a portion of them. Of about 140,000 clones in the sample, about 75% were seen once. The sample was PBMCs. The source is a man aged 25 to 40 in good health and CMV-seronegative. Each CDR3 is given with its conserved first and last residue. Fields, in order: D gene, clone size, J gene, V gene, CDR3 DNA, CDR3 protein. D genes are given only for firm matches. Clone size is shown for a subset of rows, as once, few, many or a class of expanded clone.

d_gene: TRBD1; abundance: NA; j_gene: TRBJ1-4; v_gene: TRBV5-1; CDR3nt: TGCGCCAGCAGCCGACAGGGGAGCGAGGAAAAACTGTTTTTT; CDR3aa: CASSRQGSEEKLFF
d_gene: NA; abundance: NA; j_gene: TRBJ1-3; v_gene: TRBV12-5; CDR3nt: TGTGCTAGTGGCCGGCCCCACAGGGCTGGAAACACCATATATTTT; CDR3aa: CASGRPHRAGNTIYF
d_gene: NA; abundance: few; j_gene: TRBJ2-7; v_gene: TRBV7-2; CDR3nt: TGTGCCAGCAGCTTACGGGAGGGGGCGGCCTACGAGCAGTACTTC; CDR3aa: CASSLREGAAYEQYF
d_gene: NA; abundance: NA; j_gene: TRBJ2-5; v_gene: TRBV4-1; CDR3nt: TGCGCCAGCAGCCTAGGAGGGATGGAGACCCAGTACTTC; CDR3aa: CASSLGGMETQYF
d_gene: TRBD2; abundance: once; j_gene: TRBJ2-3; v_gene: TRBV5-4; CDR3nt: TGTGCCAGCAGCTTGGCTGGGACTAGCGGGAGGGCCAATACGCAGTATTTT; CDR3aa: CASSLAGTSGRANTQYF
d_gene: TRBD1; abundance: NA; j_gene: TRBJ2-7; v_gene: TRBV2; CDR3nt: TGTGCCAGCGACCAGACAGGGGGCTTTTACGAGCAGTACTTC; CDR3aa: CASDQTGGFYEQYF
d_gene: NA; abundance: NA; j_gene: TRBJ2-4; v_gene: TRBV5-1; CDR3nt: TGCGCCAGCAGCTTGGAGCCGGGGGCCAAAAACATTCAGTACTTC; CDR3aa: CASSLEPGAKNIQYF
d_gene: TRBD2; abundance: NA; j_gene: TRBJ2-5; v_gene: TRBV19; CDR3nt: TGTGCCAGTACCTCGACTAGCGCCCAAGAGACCCAGTACTTC; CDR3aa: CASTSTSAQETQYF
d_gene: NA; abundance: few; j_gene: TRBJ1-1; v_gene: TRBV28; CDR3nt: TGTGCCAGCAGCCCGGTGGAGGGCTCTTTATGGAACACTGAAGCTTTCTTT; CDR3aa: CASSPVEGSLWNTEAFF
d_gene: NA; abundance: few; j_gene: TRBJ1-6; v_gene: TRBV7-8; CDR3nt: TGTGCCAGCAGCTTAGAGCGATCCTATAATTCACCCCTCCACTTT; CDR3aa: CASSLERSYNSPLHF
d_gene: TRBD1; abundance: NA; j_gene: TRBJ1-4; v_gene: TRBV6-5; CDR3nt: TGTGCCAGCAGTTACTTCCCGACAGGGCAAGAAAAACTGTTTTTT; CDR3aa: CASSYFPTGQEKLFF
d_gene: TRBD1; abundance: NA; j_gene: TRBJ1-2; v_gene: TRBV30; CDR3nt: TGTGCCTGGAGTGGGGACAGGAAGTTGAGCTATGGCTACACCTTC; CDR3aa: CAWSGDRKLSYGYTF
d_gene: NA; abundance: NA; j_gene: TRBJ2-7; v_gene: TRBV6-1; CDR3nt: TGTGCCAGCAAACGCGGAAACTACGAGCAGTACTTC; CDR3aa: CASKRGNYEQYF
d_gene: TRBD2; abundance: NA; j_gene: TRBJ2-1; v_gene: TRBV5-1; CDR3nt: TGCGCCAGCCAGCTTGCCCTAGCGGACTACAATGAGCAGTTCTTC; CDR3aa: CASQLALADYNEQFF
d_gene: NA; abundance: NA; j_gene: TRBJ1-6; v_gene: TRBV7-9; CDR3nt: TGTGCCAGCAGCCCAGGGGAATCGTATAATTCACCCCTCCACTTT; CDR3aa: CASSPGESYNSPLHF
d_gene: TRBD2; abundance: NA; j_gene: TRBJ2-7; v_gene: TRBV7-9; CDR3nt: TGTGCCAGCAGCCCTAGGACTAGCGGGAGCCTGTCCTACGAGCAGTACTTC; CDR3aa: CASSPRTSGSLSYEQYF
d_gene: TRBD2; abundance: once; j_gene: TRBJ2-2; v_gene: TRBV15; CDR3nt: TGTGCCACGTCGGGAGGAATTCTTTCCGGGGAGCTGTTTTTT; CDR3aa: CATSGGILSGELFF
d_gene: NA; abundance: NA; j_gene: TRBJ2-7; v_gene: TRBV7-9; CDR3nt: TGTGCCAGCAGCAGGGGCGACGAGCAGTACTTC; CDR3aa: CASSRGDEQYF
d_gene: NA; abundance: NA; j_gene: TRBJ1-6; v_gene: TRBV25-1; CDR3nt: TGTGCCAGCAGTGAGGGGGGGGGAAATTCACCCCTCCACTTT; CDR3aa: CASSEGGGNSPLHF
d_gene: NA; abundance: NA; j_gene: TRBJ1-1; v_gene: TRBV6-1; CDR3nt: TGTGCCAGCAGTTTGTGGCAGGGGAACACTGAAGCTTTCTTT; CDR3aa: CASSLWQGNTEAFF
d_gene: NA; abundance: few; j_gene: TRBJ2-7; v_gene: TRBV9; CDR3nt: TGTGCCAGCAGCGTAGACGGGGGGCTCTACGAGCAGTACTTC; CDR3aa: CASSVDGGLYEQYF
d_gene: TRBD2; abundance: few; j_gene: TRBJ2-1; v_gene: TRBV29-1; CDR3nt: TGCAGCGTTGAAGATCGGGGGGGGCCTAATGAGCAGTTCTTC; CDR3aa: CSVEDRGGPNEQFF
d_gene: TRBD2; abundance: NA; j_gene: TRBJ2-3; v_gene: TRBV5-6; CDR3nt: TGTGCCAGCAGCTTGGGGGGGCTAGCGGGGAAAGATACGCAGTATTTT; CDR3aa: CASSLGGLAGKDTQYF
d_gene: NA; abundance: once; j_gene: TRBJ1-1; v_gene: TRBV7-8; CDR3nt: TGTGCCAGCAGCCGTACAGCAGGGAACACTGAAGCTTTCTTT; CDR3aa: CASSRTAGNTEAFF
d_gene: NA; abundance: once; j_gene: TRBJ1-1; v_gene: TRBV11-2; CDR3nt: TGTGCCAGCAGCTTAGGAGGGACTGCGAGTACTGAAGCTTTCTTT; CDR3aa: CASSLGGTASTEAFF
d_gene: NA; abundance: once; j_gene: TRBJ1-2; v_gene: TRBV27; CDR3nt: TGTGCCAGCTTGGACATCAACTATGGCTACACCTTC; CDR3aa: CASLDINYGYTF
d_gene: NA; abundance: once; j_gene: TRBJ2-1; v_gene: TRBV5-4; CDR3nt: TGTGCCAGCAACCCCGGCGGGAAAGGCTACAATGAGCAGTTCTTC; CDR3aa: CASNPGGKGYNEQFF
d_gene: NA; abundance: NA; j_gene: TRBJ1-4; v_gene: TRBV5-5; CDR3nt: TGTGCCAGCAGCTTGATCACTGCCGAGGAAAAACTGTTTTTT; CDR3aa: CASSLITAEEKLFF
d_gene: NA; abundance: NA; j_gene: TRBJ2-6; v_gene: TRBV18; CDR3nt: TGTGCCAGCTCACCAGAGTTTCCCTCTGGGGCCAACGTCCTGACTTTC; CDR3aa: CASSPEFPSGANVLTF
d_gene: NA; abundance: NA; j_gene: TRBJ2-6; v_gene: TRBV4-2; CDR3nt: TGTGCCAGCAGCCCACCGCCGGCTGGGGCCAACGGCCTGACTTTC; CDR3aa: CASSPPPAGANGLTF
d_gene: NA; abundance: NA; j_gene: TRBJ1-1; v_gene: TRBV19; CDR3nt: TGTGCCAGTATCCAGACATGGAATGATGAAGCTTTCTTT; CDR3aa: CASIQTWNDEAFF
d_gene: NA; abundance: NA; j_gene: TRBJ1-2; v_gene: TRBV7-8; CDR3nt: TGTGCCAGCAGCTTAAGGGGGGGAGGAGCTCTCGGCAGGACCTTC; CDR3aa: CASSLRGGGALGRTF
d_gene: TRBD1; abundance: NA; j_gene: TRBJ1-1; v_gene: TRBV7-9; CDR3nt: TGTGCCAGCAGCTCGGGGGACAGGGGGTTAGCTGAAGCTTTCTTT; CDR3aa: CASSSGDRGLAEAFF
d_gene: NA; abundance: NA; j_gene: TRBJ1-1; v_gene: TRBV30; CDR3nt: TGTGCCTGGAGGGTCAGGGGAGAGGGCACTGAAGCTTTCTTT; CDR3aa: CAWRVRGEGTEAFF
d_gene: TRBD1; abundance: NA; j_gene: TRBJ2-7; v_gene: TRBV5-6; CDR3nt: TGTGCCAGCAGCCCGTATAGGGACAGGGATAACGAGCAGTACTTC; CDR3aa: CASSPYRDRDNEQYF
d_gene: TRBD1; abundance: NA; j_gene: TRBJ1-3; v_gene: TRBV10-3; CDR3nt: TGTGCCATCAGTGAGTCTCCTGGACAGGGGAGCTCTGGAAACACCATATATTTT; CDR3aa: CAISESPGQGSSGNTIYF
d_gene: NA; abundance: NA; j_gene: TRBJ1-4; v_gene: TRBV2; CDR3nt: TGTGCCAGCAGTGGCCCTTCTACAACTAATGAAAAACTGTTTTTT; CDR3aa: CASSGPSTTNEKLFF
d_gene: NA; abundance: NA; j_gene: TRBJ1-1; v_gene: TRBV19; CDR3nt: TGTGCCAGTAGCATAGGACAGTTCACTGAAGCTTTCTTT; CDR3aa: CASSIGQFTEAFF
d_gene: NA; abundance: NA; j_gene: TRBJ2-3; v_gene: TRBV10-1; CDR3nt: TGCGCCAGCAGTGACCTGACTACATATACGCAGTATTTT; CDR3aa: CASSDLTTYTQYF
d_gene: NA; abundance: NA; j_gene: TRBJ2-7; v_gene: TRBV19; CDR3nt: TGTGCCAGTAGTCCGCTCGGGGGGCAGGCCAAGGGCCTGGAGCAGTACTTC; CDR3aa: CASSPLGGQAKGLEQYF
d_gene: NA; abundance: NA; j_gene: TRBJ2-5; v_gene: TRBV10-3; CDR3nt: TGTGCCATCAGTGGGACAGCCCAAGAGACCCAGTACTTC; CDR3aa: CAISGTAQETQYF